This T cell receptor beta chain stems from a study of glioma-infiltrating T cells. Points from the study as a whole: Tissue-blood divergence was below expectation in non-neoplastic patients, above in gliomas. Very few CDR3 sequences were shared between tissue and blood.

Using RNA template, CDR3s of TCR alpha and beta were amplified with iRepertoire arm-PCR. Tissue mRNA or PBMC total RNA, roughly 100-400 ng, went into one-step reverse transcription and amplification. TCRdb independently ran MiXCR on the multiplex PCR reads; one entry per CDR3 protein. The sample lists about 140,000 distinct CDR3 sequences; about two fifths were seen once. This CDR3 comprises 12 residues. Germline values: CDR1 GTSNPN, CDR2 SVGIG (reference sequence). The ends were cut back, 0 bases at V and 11 bases at J, with 14 bases in the middle. Remarks on this clonotype: The antigen remains undetermined.

This TCR was recovered from a human donor with low-grade glioma or glioblastoma, undergoing nonglioma brain surgery, or in good health (not recorded which). The V call is TRBV30, the J call TRBJ2-7; no definite D call. Sequenced input: glioma tissue, nonneoplastic brain tissue, or PBMCs (not recorded which). This CDR3 is CAWSVGPAKKYF. The CDR3 region has the DNA TGTGCCTGGAGTGTAGGGCCCGCGAAGAAGTACTTC. The variable domain in full, with the rest retrieved from reference TRBV30 and TRBJ2-7, is SQTIHQWPATLVQPVGSPLSLECTVEGTSNPNLYWYRQAAGRGLQLLFYSVGIGQISSEVPQNLSASRPQDRQFILSSKKLLLSDSGFYLCAWSVGPAKKYFGPGTRLTVT.